This TCR beta chain was sequenced in a study of T cell responses to AZD1222 COVID-19 vaccine (dated by TCRdb to about 2021). Context from the whole study: AZD1222 recipients with second doses at about 4 weeks or about 12 weeks were pooled, because spike-specific TCR depth and breadth did not differ between schedules. Enrollment into the trials was organized by age into subgroups of 18-55, 56-69 and 70-plus years, and those subgroups contained about 160, 30 and 59 TCR-sequenced participants, respectively. TCR sequencing covered 233 trial participants: nearly 210 given two doses of AZD1222 and 26 given two doses of MenACWY control vaccine. General study outcomes and caveats: The vaccine-associated CD4 TCRs covered the entire spike protein, and the dominant responses fell in regions 160-218 and 743-854. Conclusions about previously exposed vaccinees are limited, since just six or seven AZD1222 recipients were seropositive for SARS-CoV-2 at baseline. Participants were mostly white British, with more females than males. The authors suggested clonal diversity may have been underestimated. Because no day 14 peak-response samples were available, repertoires were characterized only after the peak T cell response. Reportedly, almost half of the unique spike-specific TCRs recognized epitopes lying outside the regions that are mutated in the B.1.351 and B.1.1.7 variants. After two AZD1222 doses, spike-specific TCR breadth and depth were significantly higher than at day 0 and than in MenACWY recipients. In the small 56-69-year group, the increase in depth fell short of significance, most likely because of low power.

The CDR3 regions of human TCRbeta chains were analyzed by immunosequencing. The published analysis was carried out like this. Repertoire TCRs were checked for matches against a reference library of SARS-CoV-2-specific TCRs that had been generated using the MIRA antigen-specificity platform. Breadth was defined as the fraction of unique TCRs that were SARS-CoV-2-associated. Depth was defined as the fraction of total T cells that were SARS-CoV-2-associated. Each spike-specific TCR was assigned to its reactive spike region and to a CD4 or CD8 class using the MIRA data. Log10-transformed breadth and depth values were compared by one-way ANOVA with Sidak's multiple comparisons tests. In its TCRdb copy, this immuneACCESS table keeps in-frame sequences only and misses some clones. Where compared with another copy, unresolved V genes explain less than half of these, and the others have no known cause. V, J and clone size were drawn from that table, and D and trimming were deduced from the DNA. This sample has some 160,000 clones in its table, and 88% of those were observed once. More than 5.5% of the sample comes from the top ten.

This clone was recorded once. The antigen it binds to is not known. Base qualities are not recorded, but no much larger clone differs from it by a single base. Explained via the paper, the time point label denotes: baseline before first vaccination. The vaccinee samples were drawn from two UK trials, COV001 and COV002, one of which was a single-blind randomized controlled phase 2/3 trial testing AZD1222 (ChAdOx1 nCoV-19) in healthy adults. Trial participant PBMC samples were collected at day 0 and day 28 after the second dose for TCRbeta chain sequencing. Trimming costs V 3 bases and J 2 bases, and their ends lie 13 bases apart. From the cysteine up to the phenylalanine, the CDR3 has a length of 15 residues. Only the CDR3 DNA stays, 45 bases, in frame from base 1. In the germline V gene, CDR1 corresponds to SNHLY and CDR2 to FYNNEI.

The origin of this receptor is an adult in good health. The chain is made from TRBV2 and TRBJ2-5; the D segment cannot be called with confidence. This specimen consisted of peripheral blood, obtained on day 0 of AZD1222 vaccination. Here is the DNA: TGTGCCAGCAGTGATGGGTACCTACCACAAGAGACCCAGTACTTC. This codes for CASSDGYLPQETQYF.